These T cell receptor beta chains were read from a single sample in a study of blood T cell repertoires in COVID-19. Sequencing used immunoSEQ multiplex PCR; TCRdb keeps in-frame clones, though not all of them. The repertoire holds 55,000 to 75,000 clones, with around 90% as singletons. The specimen was peripheral blood. The receptors originated from a man in his 60s with acute or convalescent COVID-19. Each CDR3 is given with its conserved first and last residue. The D gene is left open where the match is weak. A row's size may be missing; if present it is once, few, many or a size class.

clone size,J gene,D gene,V gene,CDR3 DNA,CDR3 protein
-,TRBJ1-3,-,TRBV6-5,TGTGCCAGCAGTTACTCGCGGGGGGCGATTGGAAACACCATATATTTT,CASSYSRGAIGNTIYF
-,TRBJ2-3,TRBD2,TRBV4-1,TGCGCCAGCAGCCAAACTCCCGCTAGCGGGGGGGGGATAACAGATACGCAGTATTTT,CASSQTPASGGGITDTQYF
-,TRBJ2-2,-,TRBV5-1,TGCGCCAGCAGCGAAGCTAGTCCGACCGGGGAGCTGTTTTTT,CASSEASPTGELFF
-,TRBJ1-1,-,TRBV6-5,TGTGCCAGCAAGCCAGGGTTATACACTGAAGCTTTCTTT,CASKPGLYTEAFF
-,TRBJ1-5,TRBD1,TRBV19,TGTGCCAGTAGTACCGACAGGGGATGGGGAAATCAGCCCCAGCATTTT,CASSTDRGWGNQPQHF
-,TRBJ1-1,-,TRBV6-5,TGTGCCAGTTATCAGGGCGGGGGCACTGAAGCTTTCTTT,CASYQGGGTEAFF
once,TRBJ1-2,TRBD1,TRBV7-2,TGTGCCAGCAGCCTCTCACAGGGGAACTATGGCTACACCTTC,CASSLSQGNYGYTF
-,TRBJ1-2,TRBD1,TRBV7-2,TGTGCCAGCAGCTTAGGGACAGGGGTTAACTATGGCTACACCTTC,CASSLGTGVNYGYTF
few,TRBJ1-2,TRBD1,TRBV9,TGTGCCAGCAGCGTAGACCACAGGGGTCAGGGCTACACCTTC,CASSVDHRGQGYTF
-,TRBJ1-1,TRBD1,TRBV5-6,TGTGCCAGCAGCCCAGGGACAGGTGGGACGAACACTGAAGCTTTCTTT,CASSPGTGGTNTEAFF
-,TRBJ2-3,TRBD2,TRBV6-5,TGTGCCAGCAGTTACGGCCTAGCGGGGGCCACAGATACGCAGTATTTT,CASSYGLAGATDTQYF
-,TRBJ2-7,-,TRBV6-1,TGTGCCAGCAGTGAAGGACGGGGGTGGGGGAAGGACTTTTACGAGCAGTACTTC,CASSEGRGWGKDFYEQYF
-,TRBJ1-1,-,TRBV19,TGTGCCAGTACCCCGGGACATTTGAACACTGAAGCTTTCTTT,CASTPGHLNTEAFF
-,TRBJ1-5,-,TRBV25-1,TGTGCCAGCAGTGAGGGCAGGGTGGATCAGCCCCAGCATTTT,CASSEGRVDQPQHF
-,TRBJ1-2,-,TRBV7-9,TGTGCCAGCAGCCCAGAGAGGGTCGTGGGTGGCTACACCTTC,CASSPERVVGGYTF
-,TRBJ1-6,TRBD1,TRBV6-6,TGTGCCAGCAGGCGGACAGGGCAGAATTCACCCCTCCACTTT,CASRRTGQNSPLHF
few,TRBJ1-2,TRBD1,TRBV5-6,TGTGCCAGCAGCCCATCTGGGACAGCTAGCTTCTATGGCTACACCTTC,CASSPSGTASFYGYTF
-,TRBJ2-7,-,TRBV27,TGTGCCAGCAGGCCTGCGGGAATTAGCTCCTACGAGCAGTACTTC,CASRPAGISSYEQYF
-,TRBJ2-7,-,TRBV5-1,TGCGCCAGCAGCTTGGGTGGGAGTTCCAGCTCCTACGAGCAGTACTTC,CASSLGGSSSSYEQYF
few,TRBJ2-7,-,TRBV19,TGTGCCAGTAGTATAGTTACCCGGGACGAGCAGTACTTC,CASSIVTRDEQYF
-,TRBJ2-7,TRBD1,TRBV5-1,TGCGCCAGCAGCTGGGGACAGGGCTCCTACGAGCAGTACTTC,CASSWGQGSYEQYF
-,TRBJ1-2,-,TRBV3-1/TRBV3-2,TGTGCCAGCAGCCAAGAGGGGGCCCGCATATTTGGCTACACCTTC,CASSQEGARIFGYTF